Each of the 4 T cell receptor beta chains below was sequenced from the same sample in a study of cytomegalovirus exposure and HLA in healthy donors. Use of 60 Vbeta and 13 Jbeta primers characterized the PCR. Assay: immunoSEQ multiplex PCR; the TCRdb copy retains only in-frame clones and omits some. The repertoire holds more than 80,000 clones, with 70% to 80% as singletons. The sequencing input was PBMCs. These receptors came from a man in his fifties or sixties in good health and CMV-seronegative.

The chain employs TRBV7-3 and TRBJ2-1, with 11 bases identical to TRBD1. V trimming: 5 bases; J trimming: 3 bases; junction bases outside the gene matches: 3. The CDR3 runs to 15 residues. The germline CDR1 and CDR2 sequences are SGHTA and FQGTGA. CDR3 region: CASSNGTGGYNEQFF. CDR3 bases: TGTGCCAGCAGCAATGGGACAGGGGGCTACAATGAGCAGTTCTTC.

This clone was found a few times. This rearrangement joins TRBV19 to TRBJ1-4; 7 nucleotides align to TRBD1. CDR3 length: 15 residues. Germline V gives CDR1 LNHDA, CDR2 SQIVND (reference sequence). V dropped 8 bases and J dropped 2; count of bases not matched to a gene: 8. The CDR3 region has the DNA TGTGCCAGTCAAGGTACAGGGGCGACTAATGAAAAACTGTTTTTT. Its protein is CASQGTGATNEKLFF.

The chain couples TRBV20-1 to TRBJ1-3; D may be TRBD1 (6 bases). The CDR3 loop spans 11 amino acids. Germline CDR1 is DFQATT and CDR2 is SNEGSKA (reference sequence). The germline V and J ends were trimmed by 6 bases and 6 bases, with 9 bases remaining between them. The CDR3 loop is CSARQENTIYF. The CDR3 DNA reads TGCAGTGCCCGACAGGAAAACACCATATATTTT.

This clone was detected only a few times. Other DNA sequences of this sample code for an identical CDR3. The chain is built from TRBV11-2 and TRBJ1-2; D may be TRBD1 (5 bases). Germline values: CDR1 SGHAT, CDR2 FQNNGV. The CDR3 consists of 14 residues. The V end lost 1 base, the J end lost 2 bases, and 8 bases lay between the germline ends. The CDR3 protein is CASSLADTNYGYTF. Here the CDR3 DNA reads TGTGCCAGCAGCTTAGCGGACACAAACTATGGCTACACCTTC.